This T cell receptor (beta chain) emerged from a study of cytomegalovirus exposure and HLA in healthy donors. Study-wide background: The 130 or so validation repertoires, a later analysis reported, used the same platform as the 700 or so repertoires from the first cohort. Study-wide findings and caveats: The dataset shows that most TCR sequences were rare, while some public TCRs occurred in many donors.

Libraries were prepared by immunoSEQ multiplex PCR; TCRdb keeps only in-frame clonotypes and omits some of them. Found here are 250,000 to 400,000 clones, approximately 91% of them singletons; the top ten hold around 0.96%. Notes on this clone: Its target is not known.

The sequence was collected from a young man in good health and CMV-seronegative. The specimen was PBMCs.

The chain's CDR3 is CASRPPAELAGLSSYNEQFF. Here the CDR3 DNA reads TGTGCCAGCAGGCCACCCGCCGAACTAGCGGGTCTCAGCTCCTACAATGAGCAGTTCTTC. The chain recombines TRBV27 with TRBJ2-1; TRBD2 matches 9 bases. Per germline, CDR1 MNHEY and CDR2 SMNVEV (reference sequence). The V segment lost 6 bases and the J segment 0 bases; nucleotides outside the gene matches: 18. The CDR3 is 20 amino acids.